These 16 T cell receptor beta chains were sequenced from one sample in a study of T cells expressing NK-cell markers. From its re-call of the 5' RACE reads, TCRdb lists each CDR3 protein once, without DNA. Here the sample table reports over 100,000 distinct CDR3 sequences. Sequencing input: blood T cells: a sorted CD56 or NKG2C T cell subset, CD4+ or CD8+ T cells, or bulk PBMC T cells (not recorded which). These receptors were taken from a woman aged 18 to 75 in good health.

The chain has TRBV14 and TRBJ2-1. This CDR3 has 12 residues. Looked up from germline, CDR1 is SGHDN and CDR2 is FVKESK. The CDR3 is CASSLTPNEQFF.

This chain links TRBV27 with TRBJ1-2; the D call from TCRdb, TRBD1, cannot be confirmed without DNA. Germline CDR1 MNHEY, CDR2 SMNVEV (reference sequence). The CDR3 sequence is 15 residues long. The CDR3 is CASSQAPYSWDDYTF.

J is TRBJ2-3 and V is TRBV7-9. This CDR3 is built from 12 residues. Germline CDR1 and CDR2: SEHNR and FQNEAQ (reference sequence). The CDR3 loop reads CASSSLQDTQYF.

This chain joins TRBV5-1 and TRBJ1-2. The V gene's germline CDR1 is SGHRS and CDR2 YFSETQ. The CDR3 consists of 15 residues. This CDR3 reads CASSLAEGDNYGYTF.

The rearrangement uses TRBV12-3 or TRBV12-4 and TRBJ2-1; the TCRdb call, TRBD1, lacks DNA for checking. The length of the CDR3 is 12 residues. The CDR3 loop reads CASTSGRGGQFF.

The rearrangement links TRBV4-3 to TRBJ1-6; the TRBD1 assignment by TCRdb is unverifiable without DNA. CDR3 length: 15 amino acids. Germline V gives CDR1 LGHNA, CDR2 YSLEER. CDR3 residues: CASSQDTGQNSPLHF.

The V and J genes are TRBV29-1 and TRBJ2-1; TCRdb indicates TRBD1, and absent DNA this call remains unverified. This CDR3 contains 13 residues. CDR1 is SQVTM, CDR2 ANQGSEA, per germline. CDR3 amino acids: CSVDRGTYNEQFF.

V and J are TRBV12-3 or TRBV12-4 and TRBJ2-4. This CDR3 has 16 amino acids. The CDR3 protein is CASSLWGNAAKNIQYF.

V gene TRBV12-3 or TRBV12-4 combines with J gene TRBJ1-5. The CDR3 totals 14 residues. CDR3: CASGVTASPSPQHF.

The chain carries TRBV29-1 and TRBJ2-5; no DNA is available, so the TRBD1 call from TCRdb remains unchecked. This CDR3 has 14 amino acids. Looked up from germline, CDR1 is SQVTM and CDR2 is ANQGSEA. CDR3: CSVGGQVYQETQYF.

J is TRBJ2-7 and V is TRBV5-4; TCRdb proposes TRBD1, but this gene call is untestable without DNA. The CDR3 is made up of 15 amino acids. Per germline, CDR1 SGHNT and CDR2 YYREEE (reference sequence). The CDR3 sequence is CASSLDRGQTHEQYF.

Here the CDR3 reads CASRNRVDGELFF. The chain joins TRBV12-3 or TRBV12-4 to TRBJ2-2; TCRdb picks TRBD1, but there is no DNA to check that call. The CDR3 length is 13 residues.

The CDR3: CASSQVGRGSGELFF. V and J are TRBV3-1 and TRBJ2-2; TCRdb's D gene call, TRBD1, goes unchecked for lack of DNA. CDR3 length equals 15 residues. Germline V gene sequence: CDR1 LGHDT, CDR2 YNNKEL (reference sequence). Drawing the rest from reference TRBV3-1 and TRBJ2-2, the complete variable domain is DTAVSQTPKYLVTQMGNDKSIKCEQNLGHDTMYWYKQDSKKFLKIMFSYNNKELIINETVPNRFSPKSPDKAHLNLHINSLELGDSAVYFCASSQVGRGSGELFFGEGSRLTVL.

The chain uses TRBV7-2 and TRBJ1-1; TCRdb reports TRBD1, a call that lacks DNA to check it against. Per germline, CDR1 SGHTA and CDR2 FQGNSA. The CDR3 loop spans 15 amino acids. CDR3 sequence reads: CASSLDGAGNTEAFF. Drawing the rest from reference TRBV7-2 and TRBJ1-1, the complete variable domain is GAGVSQSPSNKVTEKGKDVELRCDPISGHTALYWYRQSLGQGLEFLIYFQGNSAPDKSGLPSDRFSAERTGGSVSTLTIQRTQQEDSAVYLCASSLDGAGNTEAFFGQGTRLTVV.

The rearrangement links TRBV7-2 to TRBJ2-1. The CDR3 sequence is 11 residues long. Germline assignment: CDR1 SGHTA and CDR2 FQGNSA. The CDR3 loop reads CASSRGLEQFF.

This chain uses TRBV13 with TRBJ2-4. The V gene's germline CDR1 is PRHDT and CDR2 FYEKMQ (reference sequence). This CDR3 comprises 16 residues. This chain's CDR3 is CASSLGANSWSAIQYF.